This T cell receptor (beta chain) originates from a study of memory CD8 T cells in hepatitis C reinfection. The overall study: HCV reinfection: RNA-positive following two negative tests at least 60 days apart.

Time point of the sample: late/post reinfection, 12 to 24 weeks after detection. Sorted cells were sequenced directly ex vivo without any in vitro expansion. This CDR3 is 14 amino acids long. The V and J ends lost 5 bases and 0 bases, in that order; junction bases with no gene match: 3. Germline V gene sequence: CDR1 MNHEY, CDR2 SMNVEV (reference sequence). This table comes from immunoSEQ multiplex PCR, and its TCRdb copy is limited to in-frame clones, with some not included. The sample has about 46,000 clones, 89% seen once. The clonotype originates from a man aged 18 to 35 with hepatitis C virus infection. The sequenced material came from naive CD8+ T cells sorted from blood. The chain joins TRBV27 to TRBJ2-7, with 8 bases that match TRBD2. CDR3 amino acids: CASSQAGDSYEQYF. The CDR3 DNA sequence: TGTGCCAGCAGTCAAGCGGGAGACTCCTACGAGCAGTACTTC.